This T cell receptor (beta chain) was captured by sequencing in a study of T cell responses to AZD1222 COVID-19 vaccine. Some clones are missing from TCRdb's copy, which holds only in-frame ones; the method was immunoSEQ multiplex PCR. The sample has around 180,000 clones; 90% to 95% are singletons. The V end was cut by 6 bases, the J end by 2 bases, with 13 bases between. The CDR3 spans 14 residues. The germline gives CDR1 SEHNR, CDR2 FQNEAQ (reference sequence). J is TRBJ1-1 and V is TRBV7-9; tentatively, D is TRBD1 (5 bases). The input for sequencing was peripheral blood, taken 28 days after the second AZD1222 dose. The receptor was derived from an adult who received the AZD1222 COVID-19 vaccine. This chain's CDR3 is CASSEGRVNTEAFF. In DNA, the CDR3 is TGTGCCAGCAGTGAGGGGCGGGTTAACACTGAAGCTTTCTTT.